This T cell receptor beta chain was found in a study of T-cell reconstitution after alpha-beta-depleted transplantation in children (dated by TCRdb to about 2016). The study in broad terms: Using TCR repertoire profiling, the study quantitatively followed how T-cell immune reconstitution unfolded in children after TCRalphabeta/CD19-depleted allogeneic hematopoietic cell transplantation. Results the study describes overall, beyond this receptor: Over subsequent months, a decline in hyperexpanded clone frequencies was noted, and after one year, T-cell counts and TCRbeta diversity were mostly ascribed to newly produced T cells. Apparently early alphabetaT-cell count recovery about two months after transplant reportedly relied on only several hundred rapidly expanded clones derived from non-depleted graft cells. In some patients, the high TCRbeta diversity seen at day 60 was put down to recipient T cells and intrathymic progenitors that had survived conditioning.

This clonotype was detected many times. No cognate antigen has been identified for it. The sample holds no much larger clone one base away, and base qualities are not on file. CDR1 and CDR2, looked up from the germline V gene (reference sequence), are DFQATT and SNEGSKA. Clipping removes 6 bases from V and 2 bases from J, with 9 as the unmatched junction base count. The CDR3 runs 15 residues from the cysteine to the phenylalanine. The CDR3 DNA has 45 bases and is translated from base 1. Library construction relied on PCR. The reads were generated on an Illumina HiSeq 2500. To normalize quantification of the TCRbeta repertoire, the TCR libraries were built with molecular barcoding that relied on unique molecular identifiers. TCRdb applied fastp at Q25 and MiXCR to the public reads, then kept only in-frame beta chains. Rows merge per CDR3 protein into single entries with the most common DNA and genes. This sample has 200,000 to 250,000 distinct CDR3 sequences in its table, and approximately 11% of those were observed once. Roughly 30% of the sample is in the top ten clones.

The treatment or condition tag for this specimen amounts to: allogeneic hematopoietic cell transplantation with graft depleted of TCRalphabeta T cells and CD19 B cells. Transplant recipients were children who received TCRalphabeta/CD19-depleted allogeneic hematopoietic cell grafts. The chain uses TRBV20-1 and TRBJ2-2, with 7 bases matching TRBD2. This TCR was recovered from a child less than two years old with acute myeloid leukemia, due to receive a stem cell transplant. The specimen comprised PBMCs, sampled before TCRalphabeta/CD19-depleted stem cell transplant. The DNA reads as follows: TGCAGTGCGCCGGGACTACCGGTAAACACCGGGGAGCTGTTTTTT. Protein translation: CSAPGLPVNTGELFF.